This entry describes one TCR beta chain. The data originate from a study of blood T cell repertoires in COVID-19. The CDR3 extends over 17 amino acids. The junction had 6 bases not matched to a gene; V was cut back by 3 bases and J by 0 bases. The germline gives CDR1 KGHSH, CDR2 LQKENI. Repertoires were generated with immunoSEQ multiplex PCR, while TCRdb's copy carries only in-frame clones and drops some. The sample lists about 270,000 clones, 86% occurring once. The sequence came from a woman aged 18-29 years who had recovered from COVID-19. The chain couples TRBV18 to TRBJ1-5, with 9 bases that match TRBD1. Sequences were obtained from PBMCs or T cells enriched from blood (not recorded which). Here the CDR3 reads CASSPGQGEYSNQPQHF. CDR3 nucleotides: TGTGCCAGCTCACCGGGACAGGGAGAATATAGCAATCAGCCCCAGCATTTT. Complete variable domain (other parts from reference TRBV18 and TRBJ1-5): NAGVMQNPRHLVRRRGQEARLRCSPMKGHSHVYWYRQLPEEGLKFMVYLQKENIIDESGMPKERFSAEFPKEGPSILRIQQVVRGDSAAYFCASSPGQGEYSNQPQHFGDGTRLSIL.